This T cell receptor beta chain originates from a study of human T cells and chemical hapten exposure. The germline V gene has CDR1 GTSNPN and CDR2 SVGIG (reference sequence). V lost 5 bases, J lost 1 base, and 9 bases stayed unmatched. The CDR3 is 15 residues long. TCRdb re-called the RACE reads with MiXCR, one entry per CDR3 protein. Here the sample spans approximately 59,000 distinct CDR3 sequences, about 5.7% being singletons. Time point: healthy volunteer bleed at 6 weeks. Whole blood, unfractionated, served as the material for total RNA extraction. This clonotype was observed a handful of times. The rearrangement links TRBV30 to TRBJ1-1; 8 bases agree with TRBD1. The material sequenced was whole blood. The TCR was taken from a female donor in good health. Some clones in this sample may be carry-over from other donors' samples. The CDR3 reads CAWLHRGARNTEAFF. The CDR3 coding sequence is TGTGCCTGGCTTCACAGGGGGGCCCGGAACACTGAAGCTTTCTTT.